Below are 6 T cell receptor beta chains sequenced from a single sample in a study of CD8+ T cells in alopecia areata. Extracted from the samples, RNA was reverse transcribed into cDNA to serve as the sequencing template. Here immunoSEQ multiplex PCR was the method, and the copy in TCRdb shows in-frame clones only, minus some. The table records fewer than 80,000 clones, approximately 61% of them present only once. Specimen: CD8+ T cells sorted from blood, collected at week 0. These TCRs come from a human donor with alopecia areata.

This chain joins TRBV12-5 and TRBJ2-4; D may match TRBD1 or TRBD2 (5 bases each). Per germline, CDR1 LGHNT and CDR2 FRNRAP. V was clipped by 1 base and J by 0 bases, with 7 bases between them. The CDR3 has 15 residues. The DNA of the CDR3 is TGTGCTAGTGGTTTGGATGGGGGAGCCAAAAACATTCAGTACTTC. This codes for CASGLDGGAKNIQYF.

V is TRBV6-6 and J is TRBJ2-2; no reliable D call. Germline CDR1 MNHNY, CDR2 SVGAGI (reference sequence). Trimming shortened V by 0 bases and J by 5 bases, and 7 bases separated the two germline ends. The CDR3 consists of 14 residues. CDR3 amino acids: CASSYSKETGELFF. The CDR3 DNA reads TGTGCCAGCAGTTACTCGAAGGAGACCGGGGAGCTGTTTTTT.

The chain recombines TRBV9 with TRBJ2-3; no firm D call. Germline CDR1 reads SGDLS; CDR2 reads YYNGEE. The CDR3 runs to 15 residues. Trimming pared 1 base from V and 0 bases from J, leaving 9 bases between. As DNA, the CDR3 is TGTGCCAGCAGCGTATTCGGCGGAAGCACAGATACGCAGTATTTT. Its protein product is CASSVFGGSTDTQYF.

The count of this clone is one. This rearrangement joins TRBV6-5 to TRBJ2-1, with TRBD1 as a possible D gene (7 bases). Germline V gene lookup returns CDR1 MNHEY and CDR2 SVGAGI. The CDR3 runs to 15 residues. V gave up 4 bases and J gave up 4 bases, with 14 bases separating them. CDR3 region: CASSLPRGAYNEQFF. CDR3 coding DNA: TGTGCCAGCAGTTTGCCCAGGGGGGCATACAATGAGCAGTTCTTC.

The V and J genes are TRBV4-1 and TRBJ1-2; D not resolved. Trimming cost V 1 base and J 4 bases, with 7 bases left between them. The CDR3 extends over 13 amino acids. The germline CDR1 and CDR2 sequences are MGHRA and YSYEKL. The CDR3 spells CASSQGTVYGYTF. The CDR3 region has the DNA TGCGCCAGCAGCCAAGGGACGGTCTATGGCTACACCTTC.

V gene TRBV20-1 combines with J gene TRBJ2-7, with D unresolved. Trimming pared 0 bases from V and 3 bases from J, leaving 3 bases between. There are 11 residues in the CDR3. Germline assignment: CDR1 DFQATT and CDR2 SNEGSKA (reference sequence). In DNA form, the CDR3 reads TGCAGTGCTAGAGATCACTACGAGCAGTACTTC. It codes for CSARDHYEQYF.